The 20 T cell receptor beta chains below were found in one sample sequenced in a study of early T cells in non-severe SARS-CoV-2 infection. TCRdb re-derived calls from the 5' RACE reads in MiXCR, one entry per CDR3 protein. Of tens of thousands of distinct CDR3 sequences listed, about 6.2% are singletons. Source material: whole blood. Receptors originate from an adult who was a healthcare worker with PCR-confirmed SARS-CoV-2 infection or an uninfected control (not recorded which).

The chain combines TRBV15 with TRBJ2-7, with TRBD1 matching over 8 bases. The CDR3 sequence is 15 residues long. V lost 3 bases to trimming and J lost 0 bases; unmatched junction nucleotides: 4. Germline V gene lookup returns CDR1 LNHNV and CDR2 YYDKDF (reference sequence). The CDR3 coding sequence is TGTGCCACCAGCAGGCCCGGGACAGGCTCCTACGAGCAGTACTTC. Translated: CATSRPGTGSYEQYF. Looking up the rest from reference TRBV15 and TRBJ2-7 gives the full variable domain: DAMVIQNPRYQVTQFGKPVTLSCSQTLNHNVMYWYQQKSSQAPKLLFHYYDKDFNNEADTPDNFQSRRPNTSFCFLDIRSPGLGDTAMYLCATSRPGTGSYEQYFGPGTRLTVT.

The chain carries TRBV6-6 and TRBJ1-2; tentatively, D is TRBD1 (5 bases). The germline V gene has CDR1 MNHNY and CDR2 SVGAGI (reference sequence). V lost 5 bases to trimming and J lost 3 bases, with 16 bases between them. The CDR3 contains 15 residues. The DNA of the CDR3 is TGTGCCAGCAGTCCCAACCTTGGAGGGGACTATGGCTACACCTTC. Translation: CASSPNLGGDYGYTF.

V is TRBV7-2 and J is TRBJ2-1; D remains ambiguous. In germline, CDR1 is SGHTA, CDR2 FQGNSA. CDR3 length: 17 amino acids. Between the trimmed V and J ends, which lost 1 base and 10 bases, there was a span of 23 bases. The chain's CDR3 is CASSLEVRSRLVREQFF. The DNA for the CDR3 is TGTGCCAGCAGCTTAGAAGTCCGGTCGCGGCTAGTCAGGGAGCAGTTCTTC.

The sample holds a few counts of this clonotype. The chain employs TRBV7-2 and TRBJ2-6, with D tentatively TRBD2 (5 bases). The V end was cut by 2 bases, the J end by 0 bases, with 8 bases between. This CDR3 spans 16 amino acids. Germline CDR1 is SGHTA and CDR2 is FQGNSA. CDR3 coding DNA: TGTGCCAGCAGCTTATATGGGAGCTCTGGGGCCAACGTCCTGACTTTC. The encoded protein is CASSLYGSSGANVLTF.

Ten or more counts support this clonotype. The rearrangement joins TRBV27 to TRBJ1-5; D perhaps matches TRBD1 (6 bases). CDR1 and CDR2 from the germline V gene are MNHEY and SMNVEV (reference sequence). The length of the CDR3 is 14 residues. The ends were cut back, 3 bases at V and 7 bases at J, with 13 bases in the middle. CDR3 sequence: CASSFGGIGQPQHF. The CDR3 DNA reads TGTGCCAGCAGTTTTGGGGGCATTGGGCAGCCCCAGCATTTT.

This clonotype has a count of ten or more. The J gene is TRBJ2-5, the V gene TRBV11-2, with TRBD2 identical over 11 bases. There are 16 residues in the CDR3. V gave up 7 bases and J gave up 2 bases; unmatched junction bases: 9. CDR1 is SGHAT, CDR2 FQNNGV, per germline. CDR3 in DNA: TGTGCCAGCACCCTGAGCTCTAGCGGGAGGCAAGAGACCCAGTACTTC. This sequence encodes CASTLSSSGRQETQYF.

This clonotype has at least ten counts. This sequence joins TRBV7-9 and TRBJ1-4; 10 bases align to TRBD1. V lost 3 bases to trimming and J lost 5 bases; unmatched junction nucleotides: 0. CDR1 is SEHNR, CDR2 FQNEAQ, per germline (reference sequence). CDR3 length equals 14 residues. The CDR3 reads CASSLGQGNEKLFF. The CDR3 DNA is TGTGCCAGCAGCTTGGGACAGGGGAATGAAAAACTGTTTTTT.

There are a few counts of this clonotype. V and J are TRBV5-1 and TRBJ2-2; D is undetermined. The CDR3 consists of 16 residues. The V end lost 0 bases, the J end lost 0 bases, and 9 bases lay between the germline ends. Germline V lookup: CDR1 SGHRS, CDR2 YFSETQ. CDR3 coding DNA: TGCGCCAGCAGCTTGGCAATTGCACCGAACACCGGGGAGCTGTTTTTT. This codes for CASSLAIAPNTGELFF.

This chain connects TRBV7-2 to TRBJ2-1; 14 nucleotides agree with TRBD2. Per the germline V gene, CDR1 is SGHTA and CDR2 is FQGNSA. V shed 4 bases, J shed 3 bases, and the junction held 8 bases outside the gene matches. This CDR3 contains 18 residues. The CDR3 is CASSSRLAGGLNYNEQFF. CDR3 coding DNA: TGTGCCAGCAGCTCGAGACTAGCGGGGGGGCTTAACTACAATGAGCAGTTCTTC.

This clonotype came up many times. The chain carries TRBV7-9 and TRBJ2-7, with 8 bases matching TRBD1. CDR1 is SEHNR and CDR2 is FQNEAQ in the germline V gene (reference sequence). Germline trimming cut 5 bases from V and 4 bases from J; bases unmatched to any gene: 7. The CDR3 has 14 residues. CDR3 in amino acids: CASSTGTGEYEQYF. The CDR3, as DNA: TGTGCCAGCAGCACCGGGACAGGAGAATACGAGCAGTACTTC.

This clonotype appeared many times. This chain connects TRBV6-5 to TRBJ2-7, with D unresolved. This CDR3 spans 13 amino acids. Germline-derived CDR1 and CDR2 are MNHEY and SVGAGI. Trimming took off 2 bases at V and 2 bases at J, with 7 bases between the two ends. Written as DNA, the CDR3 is TGTGCCAGCAGTTACGGGGTCACCTACGAGCAGTACTTC. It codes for CASSYGVTYEQYF.

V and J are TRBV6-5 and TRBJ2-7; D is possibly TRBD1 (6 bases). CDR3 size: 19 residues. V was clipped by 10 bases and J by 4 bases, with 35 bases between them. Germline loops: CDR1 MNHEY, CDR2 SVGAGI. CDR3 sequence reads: CATCPRASFFRDIGYEQYF. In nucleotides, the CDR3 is TGTGCCACCTGTCCCCGGGCCTCGTTTTTTCGGGACATCGGGTACGAGCAGTACTTC.

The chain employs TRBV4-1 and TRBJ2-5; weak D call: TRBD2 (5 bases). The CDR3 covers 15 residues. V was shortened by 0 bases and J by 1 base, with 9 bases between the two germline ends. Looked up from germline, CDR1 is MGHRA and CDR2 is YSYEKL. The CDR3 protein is CASSQDPAGQETQYF. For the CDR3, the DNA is TGCGCCAGCAGCCAAGATCCGGCGGGCCAAGAGACCCAGTACTTC.

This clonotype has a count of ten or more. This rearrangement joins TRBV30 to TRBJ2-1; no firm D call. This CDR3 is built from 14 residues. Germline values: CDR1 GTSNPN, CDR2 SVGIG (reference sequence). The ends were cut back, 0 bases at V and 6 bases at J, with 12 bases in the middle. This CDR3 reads CAWSVLVQINEQFF. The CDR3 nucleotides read TGTGCCTGGAGTGTACTCGTACAGATCAATGAGCAGTTCTTC. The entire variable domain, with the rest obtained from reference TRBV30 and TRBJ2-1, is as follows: SQTIHQWPATLVQPVGSPLSLECTVEGTSNPNLYWYRQAAGRGLQLLFYSVGIGQISSEVPQNLSASRPQDRQFILSSKKLLLSDSGFYLCAWSVLVQINEQFFGPGTRLTVL.

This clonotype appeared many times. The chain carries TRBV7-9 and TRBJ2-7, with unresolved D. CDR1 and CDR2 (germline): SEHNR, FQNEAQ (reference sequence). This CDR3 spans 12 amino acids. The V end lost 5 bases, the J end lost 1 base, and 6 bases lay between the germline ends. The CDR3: CASSPSSYEQYF. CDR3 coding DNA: TGTGCCAGCAGCCCCAGTTCCTACGAGCAGTACTTC.

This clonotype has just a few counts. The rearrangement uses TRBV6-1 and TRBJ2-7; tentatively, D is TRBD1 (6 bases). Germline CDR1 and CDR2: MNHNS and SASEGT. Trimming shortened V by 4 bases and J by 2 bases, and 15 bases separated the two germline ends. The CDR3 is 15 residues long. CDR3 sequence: CASSGERGTTYEQYF. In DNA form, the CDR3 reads TGTGCCAGCAGTGGAGAGAGGGGGACCACCTACGAGCAGTACTTC.

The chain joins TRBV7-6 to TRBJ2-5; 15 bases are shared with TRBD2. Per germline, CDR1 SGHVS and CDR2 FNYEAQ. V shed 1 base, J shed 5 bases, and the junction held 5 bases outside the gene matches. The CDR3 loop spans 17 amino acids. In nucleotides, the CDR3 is TGTGCCAGCAGCTTAGGCGGACTAGCGGGGGGGCCGGAGACCCAGTACTTC. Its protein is CASSLGGLAGGPETQYF.

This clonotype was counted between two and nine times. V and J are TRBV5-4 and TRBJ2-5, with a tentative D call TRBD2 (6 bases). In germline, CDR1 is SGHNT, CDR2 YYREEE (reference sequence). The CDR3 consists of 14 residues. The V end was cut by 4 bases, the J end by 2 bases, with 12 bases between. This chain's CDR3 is CASSAGSLQETQYF. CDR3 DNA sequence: TGTGCCAGCAGCGCGGGATCGTTACAAGAGACCCAGTACTTC.

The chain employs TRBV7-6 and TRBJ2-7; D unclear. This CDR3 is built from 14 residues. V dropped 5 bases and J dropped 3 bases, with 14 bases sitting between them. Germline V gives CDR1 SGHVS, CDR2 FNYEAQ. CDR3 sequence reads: CASSPTFSGYEQYF. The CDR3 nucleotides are TGTGCCAGCAGCCCAACTTTTTCCGGCTACGAGCAGTACTTC.

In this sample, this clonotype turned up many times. In nucleotides, the CDR3 is TGTGCCAGCAGCCAAAGAGGGACAACCTACGAGCAGTACTTC. Protein: CASSQRGTTYEQYF. The chain couples TRBV14 to TRBJ2-7, with a possible D match to TRBD1 (6 bases). In germline, CDR1 is SGHDN, CDR2 FVKESK. The length of the CDR3 is 14 residues. Trimming shortened V by 2 bases and J by 2 bases, and 10 bases separated the two germline ends.